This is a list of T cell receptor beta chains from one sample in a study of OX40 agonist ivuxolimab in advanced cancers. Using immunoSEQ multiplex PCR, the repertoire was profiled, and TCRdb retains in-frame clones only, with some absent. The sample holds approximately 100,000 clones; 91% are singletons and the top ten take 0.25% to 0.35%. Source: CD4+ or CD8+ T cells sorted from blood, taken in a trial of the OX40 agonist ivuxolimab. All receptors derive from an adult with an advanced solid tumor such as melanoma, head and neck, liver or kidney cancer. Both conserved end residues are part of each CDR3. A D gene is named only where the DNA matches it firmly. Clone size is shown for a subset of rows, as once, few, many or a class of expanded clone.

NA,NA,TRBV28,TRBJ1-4,CASSLAQGNEKLFF,TGTGCCAGCAGTTTAGCTCAGGGGAATGAAAAACTGTTTTTT
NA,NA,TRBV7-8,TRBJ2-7,CASSPGHSSYEQYF,TGTGCCAGCAGCCCCGGACATAGCTCCTACGAGCAGTACTTC
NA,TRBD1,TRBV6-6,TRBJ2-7,CASRSGTGNNEQYF,TGTGCCAGCCGTTCCGGGACAGGGAATAACGAGCAGTACTTC
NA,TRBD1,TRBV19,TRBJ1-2,CASSLRTGGLSLYRQTGYTF,TGTGCCAGTAGTTTACGGACAGGGGGATTGTCCCTCTATCGGCAAACTGGCTACACCTTC
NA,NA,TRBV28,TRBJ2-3,CASSLKVGQGNLNTQYF,TGTGCCAGCAGTTTAAAAGTAGGGCAGGGAAATTTGAATACGCAGTATTTT
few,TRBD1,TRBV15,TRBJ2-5,CATSRFTGGLQETQYF,TGTGCCACCAGCAGATTTACAGGGGGCCTTCAAGAGACCCAGTACTTC
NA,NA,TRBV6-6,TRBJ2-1,CASSGVGVGEQFF,TGTGCCAGCTCGGGTGTCGGGGTTGGTGAGCAGTTCTTC
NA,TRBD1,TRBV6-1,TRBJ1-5,CASKEGALNQPQHF,TGTGCCAGCAAGGAGGGGGCCTTAAATCAGCCCCAGCATTTT
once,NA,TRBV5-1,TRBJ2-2,CASSLAGITGELFF,TGCGCCAGCAGCTTGGCAGGGATCACCGGGGAGCTGTTTTTT
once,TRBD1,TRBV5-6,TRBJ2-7,CASSLGGSGGYEQYF,TGTGCCAGCAGCTTGGGGGGCTCAGGGGGATACGAGCAGTACTTC
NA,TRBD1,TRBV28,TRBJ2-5,CASSSPTDRGRETQYF,TGTGCCAGCAGTTCCCCCACAGACAGGGGACGGGAGACCCAGTACTTC
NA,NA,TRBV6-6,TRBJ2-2,CASGYGSRNTGELFF,TGTGCCAGCGGTTACGGGAGTAGGAACACCGGGGAGCTGTTTTTT
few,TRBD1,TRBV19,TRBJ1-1,CASTDRDLTEAFF,TGTGCCAGTACCGACAGGGATCTTACTGAAGCTTTCTTT
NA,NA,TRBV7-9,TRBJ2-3,CASSPSTGTDTQYF,TGTGCCAGCAGCCCGTCGACTGGCACAGATACGCAGTATTTT
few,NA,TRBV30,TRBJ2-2,CAWSVRGIGELFF,TGTGCCTGGAGTGTACGGGGCATAGGGGAGCTGTTTTTT
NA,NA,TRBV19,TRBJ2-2,CASSSLRTASTGELFF,TGTGCCAGTAGTTCCTTGAGGACGGCGTCGACCGGGGAGCTGTTTTTT
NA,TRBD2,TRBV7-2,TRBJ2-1,CASSLTGTSGLNEQFF,TGTGCCAGCAGCTTAACCGGGACTAGCGGGTTAAATGAGCAGTTCTTC
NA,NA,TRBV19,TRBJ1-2,CARNGAVTRGYTF,TGTGCCAGAAACGGGGCAGTGACGCGGGGCTACACCTTC
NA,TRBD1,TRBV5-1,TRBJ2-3,CASSLVTGGTDTQYF,TGCGCCAGCAGCTTGGTTACAGGGGGCACAGATACGCAGTATTTT
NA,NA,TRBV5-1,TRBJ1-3,CASSSGDLDSGNTIYF,TGCGCCAGCAGCTCCGGGGATCTAGACTCTGGAAACACCATATATTTT
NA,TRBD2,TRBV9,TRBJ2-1,CASSPTSGAYNEQFF,TGTGCCAGCAGCCCAACTAGCGGAGCCTACAATGAGCAGTTCTTC
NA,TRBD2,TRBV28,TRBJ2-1,CASSFRSGRGGQFF,TGTGCCAGCAGTTTTCGGTCGGGCCGGGGGGGGCAGTTCTTC
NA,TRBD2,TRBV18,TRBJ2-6,CASSPKGLAGISGANVLTF,TGTGCCAGCTCACCGAAGGGACTAGCGGGGATCTCTGGGGCCAACGTCCTGACTTTC
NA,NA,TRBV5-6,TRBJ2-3,CASSYHRSGAVTDTQYF,TGTGCCAGCAGCTACCACCGTTCCGGGGCAGTCACAGATACGCAGTATTTT
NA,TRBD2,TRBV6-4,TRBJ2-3,CASSELAGASNTQYF,TGTGCCAGCAGTGAACTAGCGGGAGCATCCAATACGCAGTATTTT
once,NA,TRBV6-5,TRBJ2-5,CASSFYRWAETQYF,TGTGCCAGCAGTTTCTACAGGTGGGCAGAGACCCAGTACTTC
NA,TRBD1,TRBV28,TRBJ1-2,CASSPDRVAGGYTF,TGTGCCAGCAGTCCGGACAGGGTAGCGGGCGGCTACACCTTC
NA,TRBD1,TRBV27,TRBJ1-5,CASSNRGRDQPQHF,TGTGCCAGCAGCAACAGGGGTAGGGATCAGCCCCAGCATTTT
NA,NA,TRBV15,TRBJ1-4,CATSRDFGATNEKLFF,TGTGCCACCAGCAGAGATTTTGGTGCAACTAATGAAAAACTGTTTTTT
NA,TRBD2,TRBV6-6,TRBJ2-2,CASSRTSGELFF,TGTGCCAGCAGCCGGACTAGCGGGGAGCTGTTTTTT
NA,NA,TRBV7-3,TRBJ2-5,CASSLGSRETQYF,TGTGCCAGCAGCTTAGGGTCGCGGGAGACCCAGTACTTC
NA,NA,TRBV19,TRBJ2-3,CASSEGQVLSDTQYF,TGTGCCAGTAGTGAGGGACAAGTCCTGTCCGATACGCAGTATTTT
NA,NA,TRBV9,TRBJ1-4,CASTLRGAVGEKLFF,TGTGCCAGCACCCTCCGTGGGGCAGTTGGTGAAAAACTGTTTTTT
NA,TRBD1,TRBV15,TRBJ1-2,CATSRGQPSAYGYTF,TGTGCCACCAGCAGGGGACAGCCATCCGCCTATGGCTACACCTTC
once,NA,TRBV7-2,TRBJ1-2,CASSESNRIEYGYTF,TGTGCCAGCAGCGAGTCAAACAGGATAGAGTATGGCTACACCTTC
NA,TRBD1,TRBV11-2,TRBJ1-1,CASSPFGTGGRTEAFF,TGTGCCAGCAGCCCATTCGGGACAGGGGGTAGGACTGAAGCTTTCTTT
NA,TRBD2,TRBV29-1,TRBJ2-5,CSTSTSGSGVETQYF,TGCAGCACTTCAACTAGCGGGAGTGGGGTAGAGACCCAGTACTTC
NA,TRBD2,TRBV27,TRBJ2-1,CASSFLTWTSGRDNEQFF,TGTGCCAGCAGTTTCCTTACCTGGACTAGCGGGAGGGACAATGAGCAGTTCTTC
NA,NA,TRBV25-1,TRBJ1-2,CASSEYLGWGYTF,TGTGCCAGCAGTGAATATCTGGGTTGGGGCTACACCTTC
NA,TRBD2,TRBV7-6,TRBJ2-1,CASTIAGHTGLGEQFF,TGTGCCAGCACCATAGCGGGGCATACGGGGTTGGGTGAGCAGTTCTTC
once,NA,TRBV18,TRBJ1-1,CASSPGLNTEAFF,TGTGCCAGCTCACCCGGGTTGAACACTGAAGCTTTCTTT
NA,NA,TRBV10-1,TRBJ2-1,CASSELAGGGNEQFF,TGCGCCAGCAGTGAGCTTGCAGGGGGAGGCAATGAGCAGTTCTTC
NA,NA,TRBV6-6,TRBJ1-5,CASSYREGSQPQHF,TGTGCCAGCAGTTATAGGGAGGGGAGTCAGCCCCAGCATTTT
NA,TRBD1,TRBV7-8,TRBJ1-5,CASSQDRVNQPQHF,TGTGCCAGCAGCCAGGACAGGGTGAATCAGCCCCAGCATTTT
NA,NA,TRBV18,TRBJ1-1,CASSPLGREAFF,TGTGCCAGCTCACCCCTCGGCCGAGAAGCTTTCTTT
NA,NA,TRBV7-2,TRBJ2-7,CASSSTRTGRHEQYF,TGTGCCAGCAGCTCAACCCGGACTGGGAGGCACGAGCAGTACTTC
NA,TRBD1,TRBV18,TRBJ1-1,CASSPGQGPEAFF,TGTGCCAGCTCACCAGGACAGGGCCCTGAAGCTTTCTTT
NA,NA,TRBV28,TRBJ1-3,CASRQGLIGNTIYF,TGTGCCAGCAGACAGGGTCTGATAGGAAACACCATATATTTT
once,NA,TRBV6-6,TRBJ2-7,CASSPFRQSYEQYF,TGTGCCAGCAGCCCCTTTAGGCAGTCCTACGAGCAGTACTTC
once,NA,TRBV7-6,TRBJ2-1,CASSLQVYNEQFF,TGTGCCAGCAGCTTACAAGTCTACAATGAGCAGTTCTTC
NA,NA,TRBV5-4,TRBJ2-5,CASSVDQQGLRETQYF,TGTGCCAGCAGCGTGGATCAACAGGGTTTGAGGGAGACCCAGTACTTC
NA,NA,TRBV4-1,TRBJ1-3,CASSRGVRQGSPGNTIYF,TGCGCCAGCAGCCGAGGAGTCAGGCAGGGGAGCCCTGGAAACACCATATATTTT
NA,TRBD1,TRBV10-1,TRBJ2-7,CASDRGRYEQYF,TGCGCCAGCGACAGGGGTCGATACGAGCAGTACTTC
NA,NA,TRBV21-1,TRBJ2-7,CASSNRQGIGEQYF,TGTGCCAGCAGCAACCGACAGGGAATAGGCGAGCAGTACTTC
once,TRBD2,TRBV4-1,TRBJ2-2,CASSQVAGGTGELFF,TGCGCCAGCAGCCAAGTAGCGGGAGGGACCGGGGAGCTGTTTTTT
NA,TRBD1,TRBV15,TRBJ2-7,CATSSGTGSYEQYF,TGTGCCACCAGCTCCGGGACAGGGAGCTACGAGCAGTACTTC
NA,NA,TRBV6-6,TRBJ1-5,CASSSLTGRAQPQHF,TGTGCCAGCAGTTCCCTTACGGGGAGAGCTCAGCCCCAGCATTTT
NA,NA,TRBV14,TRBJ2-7,CASSQSKGWSSSYEQYF,TGTGCCAGCAGCCAATCCAAGGGTTGGTCGAGCTCCTACGAGCAGTACTTC
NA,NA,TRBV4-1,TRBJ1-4,CASSQVGFNEKLFF,TGCGCCAGCAGCCAAGTAGGTTTTAATGAAAAACTGTTTTTT